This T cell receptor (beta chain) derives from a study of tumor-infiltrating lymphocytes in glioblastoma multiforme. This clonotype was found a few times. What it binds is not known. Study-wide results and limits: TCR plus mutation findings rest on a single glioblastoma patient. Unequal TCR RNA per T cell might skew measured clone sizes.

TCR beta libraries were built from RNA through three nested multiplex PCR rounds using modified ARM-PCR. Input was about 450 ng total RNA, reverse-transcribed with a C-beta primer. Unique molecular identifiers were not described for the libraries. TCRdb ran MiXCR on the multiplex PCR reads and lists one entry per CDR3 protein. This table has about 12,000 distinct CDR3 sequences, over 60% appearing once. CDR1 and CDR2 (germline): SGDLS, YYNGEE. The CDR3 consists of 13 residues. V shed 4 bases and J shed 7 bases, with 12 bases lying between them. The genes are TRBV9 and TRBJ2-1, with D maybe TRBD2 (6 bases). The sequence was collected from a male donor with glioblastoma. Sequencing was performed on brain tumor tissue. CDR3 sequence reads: CASSKTSRNEQFF. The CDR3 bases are TGTGCCAGCAGCAAGACTAGTCGGAATGAGCAGTTCTTC.